This T cell receptor (beta chain) was sequenced during a study of T cells in Graves' hyperthyroidism and ophthalmopathy (dated by TCRdb to the late 2010s). Broadly, across the study: Peripheral blood samples were taken at initial diagnosis, before any treatment was given. A discovery cohort of approximately 97 patients, roughly 40 with Graves' ophthalmopathy and about 58 with stable Graves' hyperthyroidism, was used to find distinguishing TCR V-J signatures. Prospective prediction of ophthalmopathy was tested in an independent validation cohort of fewer than 20 hyperthyroidism patients and some 17 patients who later progressed to ophthalmopathy. The 100 or so discovery patients were divided at random into training and test sets in a 7:3 ratio. In about six Graves' hyperthyroidism patients, the study also compared T-cell repertoires from thyroid tissue with T-cell repertoires from blood. After blood sampling, hyperthyroidism patients were treated with methimazole at a starting dose of 30 mg daily, and ophthalmopathy patients were treated with high-dose intravenous methylprednisolone. The paper describes TCR Vbeta CDR3 sequencing of 140 or so peripheral blood samples, made up of 43 ophthalmopathy patients, more than 70 hyperthyroidism patients and 17 progressor patients.

There are many counts of this clonotype. No cognate antigen has been identified for it. No clone much larger than this one lies a single base away; base qualities are absent. A patient counted as having stable Graves' hyperthyroidism if no progression to ophthalmopathy occurred over 18 months of follow-up. Hyperthyroidism patients were aged 18 to 65 years and newly diagnosed, with disease duration of less than 2 months. The study excluded patients with uncontrolled infections, other autoimmune diseases, pregnancy or lactation. Diagnoses were based on clinical symptoms, serum thyroxine and TRAb, thyroid ultrasound and orbital computed tomography. PBMCs were separated from about 10 ml of fresh peripheral blood using Ficoll-Paque density gradient centrifugation. Trizol reagent was used to extract total RNA, and RNA quality was then checked on an Agilent 2100 Bioanalyzer. The CDR3 covers 12 residues, taking in both the cysteine and the phenylalanine. Kept here is only the CDR3 DNA, which spans 36 bases and is read in frame from base 1. Looking up the germline V gene yields CDR1 SGHAT and CDR2 FQNNGV. V and J are truncated by 5 bases and 4 bases respectively, leaving an intervening sequence of 9 bases.

The TCR beta CDR3 regions were amplified from the RNA transcripts. The first round of RT-PCR for the TCR CDR3 was performed with the HTBI primer set and the Qiagen OneStep RT-PCR kit. Libraries were constructed in a second round of multiplex PCR, after which size selection and purification were carried out. The libraries were sequenced on an Illumina HiSeq2000 using paired-end 100 bp reads. The authors' analysis ran thus. SOAPnuke was used to process the raw data, removing reads that contained adapters or uncalled bases, had a mean Phred below 15, or lacked an exact match to the constant primer or identifier. High-quality paired reads were merged with COPE v1.2.5, and unique nucleotide sequences were defined as clonotypes. Clonotypes were aligned to IMGT TRBV, TRBD and TRBJ reference segments using MiTCR v1.1. Only V-J combinations with frequency above 0.0001, covering 99% to 99.2% of repertoires, were analysed. The TCS score was defined as the ratio of F50 (clonal expansion) to E x V (chaos), calculated using BLOSUM62-based TCRdist between CDR3 peptides within each V-J. Welch's t-statistics and random forest reduced roughly 530 V-J features to fewer than 15, which were used in a naive Bayes classifier (R e1071). TCRdb handled the public reads itself, with Q25 trimming in fastp and clone calling in MiXCR, and kept productive beta chains. Identical CDR3 proteins give one entry, which carries the most common genes and DNA. The V and J calls follow TCRdb's processing rather than the paper's. The sample table lists approximately 700,000 distinct CDR3 sequences, about 15% of them with a count of one. The ten largest clones represent under 8.5% of the sample.

Results and caveats for the whole study, not just this receptor: In validation, the model predicted progression to ophthalmopathy a median of 6.5 months before onset, with roughly 70% sensitivity and 72.22% specificity. Sample size was not statistically predetermined, and blinding of investigators to group allocation was not performed. In cross-validation, a model built on a 13 V-J signature told ophthalmopathy apart from stable hyperthyroidism with just under 90% sensitivity and approximately 84% specificity, and in testing the same model reached 80%/75%. Most expanded thyroid clonotypes (frequency above 0.001) were also detected in blood, a finding suggesting that blood repertoires may reflect thyroid immune responses.

Sample: blood. The clonotype was recovered from a man aged 18 to 29 with Graves' hyperthyroidism. The sequence joins TRBV11-2 to TRBJ2-7; a tentative D call is TRBD1 (6 bases match). The DNA reads as follows: TGTGCCAGCAGCACACAGGGTTACGAGCAGTACTTC. This sequence encodes CASSTQGYEQYF.